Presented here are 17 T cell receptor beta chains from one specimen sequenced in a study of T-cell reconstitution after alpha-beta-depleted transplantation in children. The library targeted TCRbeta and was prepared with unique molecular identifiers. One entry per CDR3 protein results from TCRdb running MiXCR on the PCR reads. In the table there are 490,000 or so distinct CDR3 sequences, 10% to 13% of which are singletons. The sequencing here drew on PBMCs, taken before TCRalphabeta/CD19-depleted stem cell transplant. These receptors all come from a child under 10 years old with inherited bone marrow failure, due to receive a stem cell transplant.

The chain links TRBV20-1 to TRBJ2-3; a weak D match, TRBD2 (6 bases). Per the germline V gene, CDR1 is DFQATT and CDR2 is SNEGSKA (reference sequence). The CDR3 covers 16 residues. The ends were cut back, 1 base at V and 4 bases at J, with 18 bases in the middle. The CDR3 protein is CSARGHYGSGADTQYF. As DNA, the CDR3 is TGCAGTGCTAGAGGACACTACGGGAGCGGTGCAGATACGCAGTATTTT.

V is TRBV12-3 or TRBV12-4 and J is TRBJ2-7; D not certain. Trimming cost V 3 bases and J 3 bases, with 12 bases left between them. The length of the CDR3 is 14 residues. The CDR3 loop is CASSFYGPNYEQYF. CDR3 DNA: TGTGCCAGCAGTTTTTACGGCCCCAACTACGAGCAGTACTTC.

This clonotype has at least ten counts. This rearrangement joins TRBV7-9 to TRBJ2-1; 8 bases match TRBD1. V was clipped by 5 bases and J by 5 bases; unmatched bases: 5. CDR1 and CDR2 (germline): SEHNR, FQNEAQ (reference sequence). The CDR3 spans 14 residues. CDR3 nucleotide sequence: TGTGCCAGCAGCGAAACGACAGGGGACAATGAGCAGTTCTTC. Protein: CASSETTGDNEQFF. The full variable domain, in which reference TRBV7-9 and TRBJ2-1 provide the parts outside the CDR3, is DTGVSQNPRHKITKRGQNVTFRCDPISEHNRLYWYRQTLGQGPEFLTYFQNEAQLEKSRLLSDRFSAERPKGSFSTLEIQRTEQGDSAMYLCASSETTGDNEQFFGPGTRLTVL.

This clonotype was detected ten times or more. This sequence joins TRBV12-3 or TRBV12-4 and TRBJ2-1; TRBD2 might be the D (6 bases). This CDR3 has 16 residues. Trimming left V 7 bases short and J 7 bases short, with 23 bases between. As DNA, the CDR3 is TGTGCCAGCATCTTATTCGGGCGAGAAGGGAGGAATGAGCAGTTCTTC. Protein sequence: CASILFGREGRNEQFF.

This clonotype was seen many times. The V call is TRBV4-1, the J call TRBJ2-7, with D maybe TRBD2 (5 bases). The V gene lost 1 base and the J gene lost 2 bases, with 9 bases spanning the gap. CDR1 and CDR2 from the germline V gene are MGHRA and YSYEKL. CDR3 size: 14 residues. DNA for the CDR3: TGCGCCAGCAGCCAAGTCCCGGGGACCTACGAGCAGTACTTC. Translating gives CASSQVPGTYEQYF.

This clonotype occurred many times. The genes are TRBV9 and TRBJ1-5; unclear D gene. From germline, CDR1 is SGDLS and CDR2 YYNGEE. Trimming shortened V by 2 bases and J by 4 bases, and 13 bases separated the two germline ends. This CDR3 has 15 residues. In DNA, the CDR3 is TGTGCCAGCAGCGTCTCGGGTTTGGGGAATCAGCCCCAGCATTTT. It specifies CASSVSGLGNQPQHF.

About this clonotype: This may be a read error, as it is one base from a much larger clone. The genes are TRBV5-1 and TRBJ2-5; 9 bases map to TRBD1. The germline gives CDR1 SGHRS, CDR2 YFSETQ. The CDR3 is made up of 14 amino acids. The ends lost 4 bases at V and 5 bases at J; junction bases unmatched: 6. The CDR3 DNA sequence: TGCGCCAGCAGCACACTCGGACAGGGGGAGACCCAGTACTTC. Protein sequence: CASSTLGQGETQYF.

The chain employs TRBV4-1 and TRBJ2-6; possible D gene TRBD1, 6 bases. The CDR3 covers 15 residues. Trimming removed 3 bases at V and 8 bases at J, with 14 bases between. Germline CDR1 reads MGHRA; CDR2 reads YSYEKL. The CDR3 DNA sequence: TGCGCCAGCAGCCAGCCTCGACAGGCCCCCAACGTCCTGACTTTC. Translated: CASSQPRQAPNVLTF.

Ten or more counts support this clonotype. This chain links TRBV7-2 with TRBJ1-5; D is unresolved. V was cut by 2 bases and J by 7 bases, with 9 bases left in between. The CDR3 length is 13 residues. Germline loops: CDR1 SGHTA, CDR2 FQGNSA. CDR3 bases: TGTGCCAGCAGCTTACTGGTCTGGCAGCCCCAGCATTTT. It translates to CASSLLVWQPQHF.

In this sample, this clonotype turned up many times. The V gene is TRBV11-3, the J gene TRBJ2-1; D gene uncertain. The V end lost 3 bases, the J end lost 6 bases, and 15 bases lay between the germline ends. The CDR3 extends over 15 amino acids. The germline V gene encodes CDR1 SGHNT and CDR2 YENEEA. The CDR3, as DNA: TGTGCCAGCAGCTTTCAGGCAGGCCTTGGCAATGAGCAGTTCTTC. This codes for CASSFQAGLGNEQFF.

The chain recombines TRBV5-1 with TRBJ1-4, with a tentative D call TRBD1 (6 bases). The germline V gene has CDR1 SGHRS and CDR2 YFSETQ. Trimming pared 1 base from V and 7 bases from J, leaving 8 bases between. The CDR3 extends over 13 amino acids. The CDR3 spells CASSLTGSEKLFF. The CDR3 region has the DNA TGCGCCAGCAGCTTGACAGGGAGTGAAAAACTGTTTTTT. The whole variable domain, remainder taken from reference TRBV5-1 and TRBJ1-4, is KAGVTQTPRYLIKTRGQQVTLSCSPISGHRSVSWYQQTPGQGLQFLFEYFSETQRNKGNFPGRFSGRQFSNSRSEMNVSTLELGDSALYLCASSLTGSEKLFFGSGTQLSVL.

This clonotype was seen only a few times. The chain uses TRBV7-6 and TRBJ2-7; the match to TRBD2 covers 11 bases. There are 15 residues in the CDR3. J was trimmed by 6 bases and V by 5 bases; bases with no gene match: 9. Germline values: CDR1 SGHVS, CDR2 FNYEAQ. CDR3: CASSPTSGAFGEQYF. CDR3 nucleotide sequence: TGTGCCAGCAGCCCGACTAGCGGGGCTTTCGGCGAGCAGTACTTC.

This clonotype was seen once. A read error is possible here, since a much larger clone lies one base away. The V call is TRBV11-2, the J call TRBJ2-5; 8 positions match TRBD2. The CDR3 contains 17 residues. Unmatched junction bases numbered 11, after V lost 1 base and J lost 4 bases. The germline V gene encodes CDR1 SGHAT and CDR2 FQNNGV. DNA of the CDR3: TGTGCCAGCAGCTTAGGCTCTGGAGCGGGAGAAAGAGAGACCCAGTACTTC. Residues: CASSLGSGAGERETQYF.

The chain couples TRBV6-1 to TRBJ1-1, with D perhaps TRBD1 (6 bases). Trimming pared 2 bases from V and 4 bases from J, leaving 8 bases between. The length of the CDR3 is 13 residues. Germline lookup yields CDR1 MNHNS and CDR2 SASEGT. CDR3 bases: TGTGCCAGCAGTGAAAGGGGGTTCACTGAAGCTTTCTTT. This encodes CASSERGFTEAFF.

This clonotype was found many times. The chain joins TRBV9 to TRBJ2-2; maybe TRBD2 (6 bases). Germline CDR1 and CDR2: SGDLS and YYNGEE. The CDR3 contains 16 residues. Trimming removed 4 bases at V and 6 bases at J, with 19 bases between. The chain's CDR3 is CASSPPGLGVPGELFF. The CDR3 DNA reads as TGTGCCAGCAGCCCTCCGGGACTGGGGGTCCCCGGGGAGCTGTTTTTT.

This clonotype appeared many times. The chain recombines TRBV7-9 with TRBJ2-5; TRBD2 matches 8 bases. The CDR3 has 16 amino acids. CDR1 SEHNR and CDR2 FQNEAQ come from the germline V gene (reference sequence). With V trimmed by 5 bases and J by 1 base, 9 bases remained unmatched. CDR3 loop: CASSPIGTRLQETQYF. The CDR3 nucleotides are TGTGCCAGCAGCCCCATCGGGACTAGACTCCAAGAGACCCAGTACTTC.

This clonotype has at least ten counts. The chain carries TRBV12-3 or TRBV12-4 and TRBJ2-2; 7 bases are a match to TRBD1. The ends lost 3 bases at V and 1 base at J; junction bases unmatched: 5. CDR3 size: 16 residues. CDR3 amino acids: CASSFYRGENTGELFF. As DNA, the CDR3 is TGTGCCAGCAGTTTTTACAGGGGCGAGAACACCGGGGAGCTGTTTTTT.